The 16 T cell receptor beta chains presented below share a single source sample, sequenced in a study of CD8+CD57+ T cells in acquired aplastic anemia. Patients who underwent sequencing had shown CD8+CD57+ cell expansion by flow cytometry. CDR3 and TCR beta VDJ profiling relied on genomic DNA as the template. TCRdb independently ran MiXCR on the reads; one entry per CDR3 protein. The sample lists approximately 260,000 distinct CDR3 sequences, approximately 80% seen once, with 35% to 50% in the top ten. What was sequenced was sorted CD4+, CD8+, or CD8+CD57+ T cells (not recorded which) from PBMCs. The receptors originated from a human donor with aplastic anemia.

V gene TRBV5-6 combines with J gene TRBJ2-1; TRBD2 matches at 7 bases. Trimming at V came to 0 bases and at J to 3 bases, leaving 0 bases not matched to a gene. Germline V gene sequence: CDR1 SGHDT, CDR2 YYEEEE. CDR3 length: 14 amino acids. The CDR3 region has the DNA TGTGCCAGCAGCTTGGGGGAGGGCTACAATGAGCAGTTCTTC. Translated, it gives CASSLGEGYNEQFF.

Concerning this clonotype: One junction end does not reproduce the germline sequence, and a read error may be involved. The rearrangement uses TRBV7-9 and TRBJ2-5; D is unclear. This CDR3 comprises 14 residues. Germline CDR1 SEHNR, CDR2 FQNEAQ (reference sequence). CDR3: CASSCQRERESHDF. CDR3 DNA: TGTGCCAGCAGCTGTCAAAGAGAGCGAGAGAGCCATGACTTC. Looking up the rest from reference TRBV7-9 and TRBJ2-5 gives the full variable domain: DTGVSQNPRHKITKRGQNVTFRCDPISEHNRLYWYRQTLGQGPEFLTYFQNEAQLEKSRLLSDRFSAERPKGSFSTLEIQRTEQGDSAMYLCASSCQRERESHDFGPGTRLLVL.

The rearrangement joins TRBV10-3 to TRBJ2-1, with 7 bases aligning to TRBD2. Germline trimming cut 6 bases from V and 6 bases from J; bases unmatched to any gene: 2. Germline V gene data show CDR1 as ENHRY and CDR2 as SYGVKD. The CDR3 contains 12 residues. CDR3 loop: CAISREGNEQFF. CDR3 sequence (DNA): TGTGCCATCAGCAGGGAGGGCAATGAGCAGTTCTTC.

The gene calls are TRBV9 and TRBJ1-2, with D possibly being TRBD1 (5 bases). The V gene's germline CDR1 is SGDLS and CDR2 YYNGEE. The CDR3 is 16 residues long. V shed 2 bases and J shed 6 bases, with 20 bases lying between them. The CDR3 sequence: CASSVRLAGGHNGYTF. The CDR3 DNA reads as TGTGCCAGCAGCGTGCGACTAGCGGGAGGACACAATGGCTACACCTTC. The complete variable domain, with remaining parts taken from reference TRBV9 and TRBJ1-2, reads DSGVTQTPKHLITATGQRVTLRCSPRSGDLSVYWYQQSLDQGLQFLIQYYNGEERAKGNILERFSAQQFPDLHSELNLSSLELGDSALYFCASSVRLAGGHNGYTFGSGTRLTVV.

J is TRBJ2-6 and V is TRBV7-9; no firm D call. V lost 9 bases, J lost 8 bases, and 26 bases lay in between. This CDR3 has 17 residues. Germline lookup yields CDR1 SEHNR and CDR2 FQNEAQ (reference sequence). CDR3 in DNA: TGTGCCAGACCGCTGGCTAGGGTCCCCTCTTGCTCCAACGTCCTGACTTTC. Protein product: CARPLARVPSCSNVLTF.

V gene TRBV11-2 combines with J gene TRBJ1-2; D gene unclear. The CDR3 has 16 amino acids. V lost 8 bases and J 5 bases, leaving 24 bases between the germline ends. Germline V gene data show CDR1 as SGHAT and CDR2 as FQNNGV. In DNA form, the CDR3 reads TGTGCCAGCCATCCCGGCATGGTTGGGCTCGTATATGGCTACACCTTC. Translating it yields CASHPGMVGLVYGYTF.

The chain recombines TRBV7-3 with TRBJ2-7; weak D call: TRBD2 (5 bases). Germline CDR1 reads SGHTA; CDR2 reads FQGTGA. The CDR3 totals 15 residues. The V gene lost 0 bases and the J gene lost 0 bases, with 9 bases spanning the gap. For the CDR3, the DNA is TGTGCCAGCAGCTTAACCAACGAGGGCTCCTACGAGCAGTACTTC. The encoded protein is CASSLTNEGSYEQYF.

This chain connects TRBV7-9 to TRBJ2-7; a possible D gene is TRBD2 (5 bases). CDR3 length: 18 residues. V was cut by 2 bases and J by 0 bases, with 20 bases left in between. Germline V gene lookup returns CDR1 SEHNR and CDR2 FQNEAQ (reference sequence). The CDR3 bases are TGTGCCAGCAGCTTACATCCTAGCTACACGGCCAACTCCTACGAGCAGTACGTC. This gives the protein CASSLHPSYTANSYEQYV.

Turning to this clonotype: The junction differs from germline at one of its ends, possibly a read error. The CDR3 protein is CASSDGRLHEQFF. Written as DNA, the CDR3 is TGTGCCAGCAGTGATGGCCGGCTCCATGAGCAGTTCTTC. The chain is built from TRBV24-1 and TRBJ2-1; unclear D gene. The CDR3 loop spans 13 amino acids. The germline CDR1 and CDR2 sequences are KGHDR and SFDVKD.

As regards this clonotype: A much larger clone lies one base from this, so it may be a read error. The rearrangement uses TRBV5-6 and TRBJ2-1; the D gene is possibly TRBD2 (5 bases). Germline CDR1 is SGHDT and CDR2 is YYEEEE. The CDR3 has 13 residues. V lost 0 bases and J lost 8, with 9 bases in between. The CDR3 is CASSLGEIHEQFF. In DNA form, the CDR3 reads TGTGCCAGCAGCTTGGGGGAGATCCATGAGCAGTTCTTC.

This clonotype was counted a few times. Lacking the conserved final phenylalanine or tryptophan, this CDR3 likely reflects a read error. It is unclear where the CDR3 begins or ends on the DNA, so no DNA is shown, and the CDR3 is as TCRdb lists it. This chain joins TRBV7-6 and TRBJ2-3; the table's D call TRBD2 went unverified against the DNA. The germline V gene encodes CDR1 SGHVS and CDR2 FNYEAQ. The CDR3 sequence runs 13 residues, both termini included. The CDR3 spells CASSLASIGGANV.

Concerning this clonotype: Lacking the conserved final phenylalanine or tryptophan, this CDR3 likely reflects a read error. The limits of the CDR3 on the DNA are not certain, so only TCRdb's listed CDR3 is given. The rearrangement links TRBV11-3 to TRBJ2-3; the table's D call of TRBD1 was not tested on the DNA. Looked up from germline, CDR1 is SGHNT and CDR2 is YENEEA. The length of the CDR3 is 11 amino acids, counting both ends. The CDR3 spells CASSLELTEYL.

Of note for this clonotype: No conserved phenylalanine or tryptophan ends this CDR3, so it is likely a read error. The DNA is left out, because the CDR3 cannot be placed on it with certainty; the CDR3 is given as TCRdb lists it. The V gene is TRBV2, the J gene TRBJ2-7; TRBD1, the table's D call, lacks a check against the DNA. The germline V gene has CDR1 SNHLY and CDR2 FYNNEI. The CDR3 spans 15 residues, counting both ends. The CDR3 sequence is CASGDGGTDTHDYCP.

About this clonotype: One junction end disagrees with the germline gene, perhaps due to a read error. The chain combines TRBV15 with TRBJ2-3; maybe TRBD2 (6 bases). CDR1 and CDR2 from the germline V gene are LNHNV and YYDKDF (reference sequence). The CDR3 spans 14 residues. The CDR3 DNA follows: TGTGCCACCAGCATAGGCAGCGGGCCAGATACCCAGTATTTC. Translating it yields CATSIGSGPDTQYF. Drawing the rest from reference TRBV15 and TRBJ2-3, the complete variable domain is DAMVIQNPRYQVTQFGKPVTLSCSQTLNHNVMYWYQQKSSQAPKLLFHYYDKDFNNEADTPDNFQSRRPNTSFCFLDIRSPGLGDTAMYLCATSIGSGPDTQYFGPGTRLTVL.

The chain combines TRBV7-9 with TRBJ2-3; 9 bases are a match to TRBD2. The CDR3 contains 17 residues. After removal of 1 base from V and 2 bases from J, the junction contained 7 bases not matched to a gene. The germline CDR1 and CDR2 sequences are SEHNR and FQNEAQ (reference sequence). The DNA of the CDR3 is TGTGCCAGCAGCTTAGTTTTAGCGGGGGTTTCCACAGATACGCAGTATTTT. This gives the protein CASSLVLAGVSTDTQYF.

This clonotype has more than one count but fewer than ten. The chain recombines TRBV9 with TRBJ2-7, with D perhaps being TRBD1 or TRBD2 (5 bases each). V lost 2 bases and J 2 bases, leaving 11 bases between the germline ends. The CDR3 extends over 14 amino acids. The germline V gene has CDR1 SGDLS and CDR2 YYNGEE. The CDR3 reads CASSVGTSTYEQYF. The CDR3 coding sequence is TGTGCCAGCAGCGTCGGGACCAGCACCTACGAGCAGTACTTC.